The T cell receptor beta chain described here comes from a study of response to subunit inactivated influenza vaccine. TCRdb called the RT-PCR reads again in MiXCR, with one record for every CDR3 protein. The sample includes around 710,000 distinct CDR3 sequences, around 14% of them seen just once. The source material was PBMCs from blood, sampled about 14 days before vaccination. This receptor was identified in a middle-aged man who received an inactivated influenza vaccine.

The CDR3 sequence: CSVATGAVETQYF. DNA for the CDR3: TGCAGCGTTGCTACAGGGGCGGTAGAGACCCAGTACTTC. V gene TRBV29-1 combines with J gene TRBJ2-5; 7 positions match TRBD1. The V segment lost 4 bases and the J segment 4 bases; nucleotides outside the gene matches: 6. Germline lookup yields CDR1 SQVTM and CDR2 ANQGSEA. The CDR3 contains 13 residues.